What follows describes a single T cell receptor beta chain. Its antigen is not known. Investigators spread the genomic DNA of each subset evenly over several immunoSEQ plates. Sequencing used immunoSEQ multiplex PCR; TCRdb keeps in-frame clones, though not all of them. In the table there are 2 million to 3 million clones, just over 90% of which are singletons. This record belongs to a study of shared clonotypes between healthy human individuals. About the study: Contributing individuals were a couple of females and a few males aged 18 to 49. Study results and limitations: Inspection by rarefaction showed sorted-subset sequencing to be incomplete despite large depth.

There are 15 residues in the CDR3. Per the germline V gene, CDR1 is SGHRS and CDR2 is YFSETQ. The V segment lost 0 bases and the J segment 5 bases; nucleotides outside the gene matches: 1. CD4+ cells yielded CD45RA+ naive and CD45RA-negative memory subsets. Sequencing used naive CD4+ T cells sorted from blood. Noted subset: CD45RA+ positively selected. J is TRBJ2-5 and V is TRBV5-1; 13 bases are a match to TRBD2. The receptor's source is a young man in good health. The CDR3 DNA is TGCGCCAGCAGCTTGGGGACTAGCGGGAGTGAGACCCAGTACTTC. This encodes CASSLGTSGSETQYF.